The rows below give T cell receptor beta chains drawn from one sample of a study of monozygotic twins with cystic fibrosis. The method was immunoSEQ multiplex PCR; TCRdb's version includes in-frame clones alone and lacks a portion of them. The table has some 35,000 clones, about 89% seen once. Source material: blood. Receptors were obtained from a boy under 10 years old with cystic fibrosis. The CDR3 runs from the conserved cysteine through the conserved F or W. A D gene is named only where the DNA matches it firmly.

D gene,V gene,J gene,CDR3 protein,CDR3 DNA
NA,TRBV6-6,TRBJ2-7,CASSYSMSSNYEQYF,TGTGCCAGCAGTTACTCGATGTCTAGCAATTACGAGCAGTACTTC
TRBD2,TRBV6-6,TRBJ2-1,CASSYSETSGGARQFF,TGTGCCAGCAGTTACTCTGAGACTAGCGGGGGGGCGCGGCAGTTCTTC
TRBD1,TRBV18,TRBJ2-2,CASSPTGGGTGELFF,TGTGCCAGCTCACCAACAGGGGGAGGCACCGGGGAGCTGTTTTTT
NA,TRBV9,TRBJ1-1,CASTTLQSNNMNTEAFF,TGTGCCAGCACCACACTGCAGAGTAACAACATGAACACTGAAGCTTTCTTT
TRBD2,TRBV19,TRBJ2-3,CASNGGRADTQYF,TGTGCCAGTAATGGCGGGAGAGCAGATACGCAGTATTTT
NA,TRBV19,TRBJ2-5,CASSIGPGYHETQYF,TGTGCCAGTAGTATAGGTCCAGGGTATCACGAGACCCAGTACTTC
TRBD1,TRBV2,TRBJ2-7,CASRDRGYEQYF,TGTGCCAGCAGGGACAGGGGGTACGAGCAGTACTTC
NA,TRBV7-9,TRBJ1-1,CASRSFGGNTEAFF,TGTGCCAGCAGGAGCTTTGGGGGGAACACTGAAGCTTTCTTT
TRBD2,TRBV9,TRBJ2-5,CASSVAAGGLEETQYF,TGTGCCAGCAGCGTAGCTGCGGGGGGGCTGGAAGAGACCCAGTACTTC
TRBD1,TRBV18,TRBJ1-5,CASSPSLDRANQPQHF,TGTGCCAGCTCACCTTCCCTCGACAGGGCCAATCAGCCCCAGCATTTT
NA,TRBV6-1,TRBJ1-6,CASSKDSYNSPLHF,TGTGCCAGCAGTAAGGACAGCTATAATTCACCCCTCCACTTT
NA,TRBV5-1,TRBJ2-1,CASSLASNEQFF,TGCGCCAGCAGCTTGGCTAGCAATGAGCAGTTCTTC
TRBD1,TRBV5-1,TRBJ2-7,CASSLDGTGIYEQYF,TGCGCCAGCAGCTTGGACGGGACAGGAATATACGAGCAGTACTTC
NA,TRBV5-1,TRBJ2-5,CASSDRARSSQYF,TGCGCCAGCAGCGACCGAGCCCGTAGTTCCCAGTACTTC
TRBD1,TRBV4-2,TRBJ1-5,CASSPETGGNQPQHF,TGTGCCAGCAGCCCCGAAACAGGGGGCAATCAGCCCCAGCATTTT
TRBD2,TRBV19,TRBJ2-1,CASSWGGDNEQFF,TGTGCCAGTAGTTGGGGGGGTGACAATGAGCAGTTCTTC
NA,TRBV5-5,TRBJ1-1,CASSSASLNTEAFF,TGTGCCAGCAGTTCAGCTAGCCTGAACACTGAAGCTTTCTTT
NA,TRBV11-2,TRBJ1-5,CASSLGDNQPQHF,TGTGCCAGCAGCTTAGGGGACAATCAGCCCCAGCATTTT
NA,TRBV11-3,TRBJ1-5,CASSLDSDQPQHF,TGTGCCAGCAGCTTAGACTCCGATCAGCCCCAGCATTTT
NA,TRBV6-5,TRBJ2-7,CASSRWDSEGEQYF,TGTGCCAGCAGTCGCTGGGACTCCGAGGGGGAGCAGTACTTC